Included here is one TCR beta chain sequence, with context. This sample was taken from a study of blood T cells in healthy people across ages. CDR1 LGHNA and CDR2 YNFKEQ come from the germline V gene. The CDR3 has 15 residues. Trimming removed 1 base at V and 3 bases at J, with 12 bases between. Sample-barcoded 5' priming and a J-beta primer mix drove a second PCR of 7 to 11 cycles. TCRdb processed the 5' RACE reads anew with MiXCR; each CDR3 protein has one entry. The table includes hundreds of thousands of distinct CDR3 sequences, approximately 60% detected once. V and J are TRBV4-2 and TRBJ1-2; no firm D call. The sequence was collected from a man aged 40-49 years in good health. Material: blood. CDR3 sequence (DNA): TGTGCCAGCAGCCAAGGGGAACAGAAACACTATGGCTACACCTTC. Amino acid sequence: CASSQGEQKHYGYTF.